Listed below are T cell receptor beta chains from one sample, sequenced in a study of identical twins. One entry per CDR3 protein, called by TCRdb with MiXCR from the 5' RACE reads. The sample has more than 1.5 million distinct CDR3 sequences; roughly a third are singletons. Source material: cord blood. The receptor set was obtained from a newborn girl in good health. CDR3s include the opening cysteine and the closing phenylalanine or tryptophan. The D gene is left open where the match is weak. A clone size is listed for some rows: how often the clone was seen (once, few, many), or a class if it is expanded.

v_call: TRBV5-4; clone_size: once; j_call: TRBJ2-1; d_call: TRBD1; cdr3_aa: CASSLSQGETQFF; cdr3_nt: TGTGCCAGCAGCTTGTCGCAGGGGGAGACCCAGTTCTTC
v_call: TRBV7-6; clone_size: .; j_call: TRBJ1-4; d_call: .; cdr3_aa: CASSLGGLTNEKLFF; cdr3_nt: TGTGCCAGCAGCTTAGGGGGTCTAACTAATGAAAAACTGTTTTTT
v_call: TRBV4-1; clone_size: .; j_call: TRBJ1-1; d_call: .; cdr3_aa: CASSSPGHMNTEAFF; cdr3_nt: TGCGCCAGCAGTTCACCGGGACATATGAACACTGAAGCTTTCTTT
v_call: TRBV20-1; clone_size: few; j_call: TRBJ1-6; d_call: .; cdr3_aa: CSASAGLGSPLHF; cdr3_nt: TGCAGTGCTAGTGCCGGGCTAGGTTCACCCCTCCACTTT
v_call: TRBV4-1; clone_size: many; j_call: TRBJ2-3; d_call: .; cdr3_aa: CASSQGMTELQYF; cdr3_nt: TGCGCCAGCAGCCAAGGGATGACCGAGCTGCAGTATTTT
v_call: TRBV7-2; clone_size: few; j_call: TRBJ1-3; d_call: .; cdr3_aa: CASSLRTVSSGNTIYF; cdr3_nt: TGTGCCAGCAGCCTACGGACGGTGAGCTCTGGAAACACCATATATTTT
v_call: TRBV20-1; clone_size: few; j_call: TRBJ2-1; d_call: TRBD1; cdr3_aa: CSARNGDRGRDEQFF; cdr3_nt: TGCAGTGCTAGGAATGGGGACAGGGGGCGGGATGAGCAGTTCTTC
v_call: TRBV24-1; clone_size: few; j_call: TRBJ2-3; d_call: .; cdr3_aa: CATSWGADTQYF; cdr3_nt: TGTGCCACCAGTTGGGGGGCAGATACGCAGTATTTT
v_call: TRBV27; clone_size: .; j_call: TRBJ1-2; d_call: TRBD1; cdr3_aa: CASRSGTAGRYTF; cdr3_nt: TGTGCCAGCAGGTCCGGGACAGCCGGACGCTACACCTTC
v_call: TRBV20-1; clone_size: .; j_call: TRBJ2-7; d_call: TRBD2; cdr3_aa: CSARGTSGDSYEQYF; cdr3_nt: TGCAGTGCTAGGGGGACTAGCGGGGACTCCTACGAGCAGTACTTC
v_call: TRBV20-1; clone_size: .; j_call: TRBJ2-3; d_call: .; cdr3_aa: CSAKASVSTDTQYF; cdr3_nt: TGCAGTGCTAAGGCTAGCGTCAGCACAGATACGCAGTATTTT
v_call: TRBV11-2; clone_size: few; j_call: TRBJ2-1; d_call: .; cdr3_aa: CASSLEGVSVQYNEQFF; cdr3_nt: TGTGCCAGCAGCTTAGAGGGGGTTAGCGTTCAGTACAATGAGCAGTTCTTC
v_call: TRBV25-1; clone_size: .; j_call: TRBJ2-3; d_call: .; cdr3_aa: CASSEGRQVPTDTQYF; cdr3_nt: TGTGCCAGCAGTGAGGGCAGACAGGTCCCTACAGATACGCAGTATTTT
v_call: TRBV4-2; clone_size: few; j_call: TRBJ1-2; d_call: TRBD1; cdr3_aa: CASSRDQDRGNYGYTF; cdr3_nt: TGTGCCAGCAGCCGGGATCAGGACAGGGGGAACTATGGCTACACCTTC
v_call: TRBV5-1; clone_size: .; j_call: TRBJ2-3; d_call: TRBD1; cdr3_aa: CASTFGTGAYTDTQYF; cdr3_nt: TGCGCCAGCACCTTTGGGACAGGGGCTTACACAGATACGCAGTATTTT
v_call: TRBV20-1; clone_size: .; j_call: TRBJ2-6; d_call: .; cdr3_aa: CSARASRPGSGANVLTF; cdr3_nt: TGCAGTGCTAGAGCGTCACGGCCGGGCTCTGGGGCCAACGTCCTGACTTTC
v_call: TRBV24-1; clone_size: few; j_call: TRBJ2-3; d_call: TRBD2; cdr3_aa: CATSESGGLTDTQYF; cdr3_nt: TGTGCCACCAGTGAATCGGGGGGACTCACAGATACGCAGTATTTT
v_call: TRBV20-1; clone_size: .; j_call: TRBJ2-3; d_call: .; cdr3_aa: CSARGAVPSTDTQYF; cdr3_nt: TGCAGTGCTAGAGGGGCCGTTCCTAGCACAGATACGCAGTATTTT